The 24 T cell receptor beta chains below come from one sample, sequenced in a study of cytomegalovirus exposure and HLA in healthy donors. In the PCR, 60 Vbeta and 13 Jbeta primers were used. Libraries were prepared by immunoSEQ multiplex PCR; TCRdb keeps only in-frame clonotypes and omits some of them. Here the sample spans under 200,000 clones, roughly 80% being singletons. Sequencing input: PBMCs. The origin of the receptors is a man aged 45-60 years in good health and CMV-seropositive.

This clone occurred many times. The gene calls are TRBV5-4 and TRBJ1-1, with 10 bases aligning to TRBD1. CDR1 and CDR2 (germline): SGHNT, YYREEE (reference sequence). The length of the CDR3 is 13 residues. V gave up 1 base and J gave up 9 bases; unmatched junction bases: 3. The CDR3 sequence: CASSLWGQGKAFF. The DNA of the CDR3 is TGTGCCAGCAGCTTGTGGGGACAGGGGAAAGCTTTCTTT. Full variable domain (outside the CDR3, taken from reference TRBV5-4 and TRBJ1-1): ETGVTQSPTHLIKTRGQQVTLRCSSQSGHNTVSWYQQALGQGPQFIFQYYREEENGRGNFPPRFSGLQFPNYSSELNVNALELDDSALYLCASSLWGQGKAFFGQGTRLTVV.

This clone came up once. The genes are TRBV19 and TRBJ2-7; TRBD2 matches 7 bases. CDR1 and CDR2 (germline): LNHDA, SQIVND (reference sequence). The CDR3 runs to 14 residues. J gave up 0 bases and V 3 bases, and 2 bases lay outside the gene matches. CDR3 sequence: CASSMGGSSYEQYF. DNA of the CDR3: TGTGCCAGTAGTATGGGAGGGAGCTCCTACGAGCAGTACTTC.

The V and J genes are TRBV15 and TRBJ2-7, with D perhaps matching TRBD2 (6 bases). This CDR3 region has 15 residues. V was trimmed by 2 bases and J by 6 bases, leaving 17 bases between them. The germline CDR1 and CDR2 sequences are LNHNV and YYDKDF (reference sequence). The CDR3 loop reads CATSRSPGLLSEQYF. Written as DNA, the CDR3 is TGTGCCACCAGCAGATCTCCGGGACTTTTATCCGAGCAGTACTTC.

The rearrangement uses TRBV4-3 and TRBJ2-5, with unresolved D. This CDR3 region has 14 residues. V dropped 1 base and J dropped 2 bases, with 8 bases sitting between them. Germline loops: CDR1 LGHNA, CDR2 YSLEER. Here the CDR3 reads CASSQGHRQETQYF. CDR3 nucleotides: TGCGCCAGCAGCCAAGGACACAGACAAGAGACCCAGTACTTC.

The chain joins TRBV6-5 to TRBJ1-5; 7 bases map to TRBD1. V trimming: 0 bases; J trimming: 4 bases; junction bases outside the gene matches: 3. The CDR3 sequence is 15 residues long. Per the germline V gene, CDR1 is MNHEY and CDR2 is SVGAGI. The CDR3 sequence is CASSYSPDRNQPQHF. The CDR3 nucleotides read TGTGCCAGCAGTTACTCCCCGGACAGGAATCAGCCCCAGCATTTT.

This clone occurred a few times. J is TRBJ1-6 and V is TRBV11-2, with 8 bases matching TRBD1. Germline assignment: CDR1 SGHAT and CDR2 FQNNGV. Trimming took 5 bases from V and 0 from J; bases not matched to a gene: 3. This CDR3 comprises 16 residues. The CDR3, as DNA: TGTGCCAGCAGCCGACAGGGGAGCTCCTATAATTCACCCCTCCACTTT. Protein: CASSRQGSSYNSPLHF. Full variable domain (rest looked up from reference TRBV11-2 and TRBJ1-6): EAGVAQSPRYKIIEKRQSVAFWCNPISGHATLYWYQQILGQGPKLLIQFQNNGVVDDSQLPKDRFSAERLKGVDSTLKIQPAKLEDSAVYLCASSRQGSSYNSPLHFGNGTRLTVT.

This chain connects TRBV6-6 to TRBJ1-2, with D perhaps TRBD1 (6 bases). CDR3 size: 13 residues. Germline loops: CDR1 MNHNY, CDR2 SVGAGI (reference sequence). The germline V and J ends were trimmed by 7 bases and 4 bases, with 13 bases remaining between them. The CDR3 region is CASTPGHTYGYTF. In DNA, the CDR3 is TGTGCCAGCACCCCGGGACATACCTATGGCTACACCTTC.

V usage is TRBV6-5 and J usage is TRBJ1-4; possibly TRBD1 for D (5 bases). Trimming removed 10 bases at V and 5 bases at J, with 20 bases between. The CDR3 covers 15 residues. The germline gives CDR1 MNHEY, CDR2 SVGAGI. CDR3 sequence reads: CATRPRGHANEKLFF. As DNA, the CDR3 is TGTGCCACCCGGCCGCGAGGACATGCGAATGAAAAACTGTTTTTT.

The chain uses TRBV15 and TRBJ1-2; D is possibly TRBD1 (5 bases). Germline assignment: CDR1 LNHNV and CDR2 YYDKDF (reference sequence). Trimming removed 4 bases from V and 4 bases from J, with 19 bases in between. The CDR3 has 16 residues. The CDR3 spells CATSTYSGFSGYGYTF. DNA for the CDR3: TGTGCCACCAGCACGTACTCAGGGTTTTCGGGCTATGGCTACACCTTC.

Here the CDR3 reads CASSVVYESEQYF. CDR3 sequence (DNA): TGTGCCAGCAGCGTAGTTTATGAGAGCGAGCAGTACTTC. The rearrangement joins TRBV9 to TRBJ2-7, with D unclear. The CDR3 spans 13 residues. Germline CDR1 reads SGDLS; CDR2 reads YYNGEE. V was pared by 0 bases and J by 6 bases, with 10 bases between.

The chain couples TRBV5-4 to TRBJ2-5; 7 bases map to TRBD1. With V trimmed by 4 bases and J by 2 bases, 5 bases remained unmatched. Per the germline V gene, CDR1 is SGHNT and CDR2 is YYREEE (reference sequence). This CDR3 region has 14 residues. Here the CDR3 reads CASSPRDRQETQYF. In DNA form, the CDR3 reads TGTGCCAGCAGCCCCCGGGACAGACAAGAGACCCAGTACTTC.

The rearrangement uses TRBV9 and TRBJ1-1; D remains ambiguous. This CDR3 contains 15 residues. CDR1 and CDR2 from the germline V gene are SGDLS and YYNGEE. Trimming stripped 0 bases from V and 1 base from J, with 10 bases between. CDR3 loop: CASSVDGRENTEAFF. The CDR3 region has the DNA TGTGCCAGCAGCGTAGATGGGAGGGAGAACACTGAAGCTTTCTTT.

The V call is TRBV6-1, the J call TRBJ1-6, with D perhaps matching TRBD1 (5 bases). Per the germline V gene, CDR1 is MNHNS and CDR2 is SASEGT. Trimming removed 7 bases at V and 9 bases at J, with 13 bases between. The CDR3 is 13 amino acids. The CDR3 DNA sequence: TGTGCCAGCATGGTGACAGTTACTTCACCCCTCCACTTT. It encodes CASMVTVTSPLHF.

This clone has just one count. The chain recombines TRBV5-4 with TRBJ2-7; 7 bases match TRBD1. This CDR3 is built from 16 residues. CDR1 SGHNT and CDR2 YYREEE come from the germline V gene (reference sequence). The ends lost 4 bases at V and 7 bases at J; junction bases unmatched: 17. The CDR3 loop reads CASSPDRAGPGREQYF. In DNA, the CDR3 is TGTGCCAGCAGCCCTGACAGGGCGGGTCCAGGAAGGGAGCAGTACTTC.

The chain couples TRBV6-5 to TRBJ1-4; the D gene is possibly TRBD1 (5 bases). Germline V gene lookup returns CDR1 MNHEY and CDR2 SVGAGI. This CDR3 comprises 15 residues. Trimming stripped 2 bases from V and 3 bases from J, with 10 bases between. CDR3 residues: CASSYAGRANEKLFF. The CDR3 DNA reads as TGTGCCAGCAGTTACGCGGGGCGTGCTAATGAAAAACTGTTTTTT.

The chain couples TRBV7-8 to TRBJ2-7; TRBD2 matches 11 bases. Germline lookup yields CDR1 SGHVS and CDR2 FQNEAQ. The V and J ends lost 6 bases and 2 bases, in that order; junction bases with no gene match: 6. The CDR3 consists of 15 residues. CDR3 loop: CASREGTSGTYEQYF. The DNA of the CDR3 is TGTGCCAGCAGGGAGGGGACTAGCGGAACCTACGAGCAGTACTTC.

This chain uses TRBV30 with TRBJ1-1, with 8 bases lining up with TRBD1. Trimming at V came to 1 base and at J to 7 bases, leaving 11 bases not matched to a gene. The CDR3 runs to 15 residues. Germline V gene lookup returns CDR1 GTSNPN and CDR2 SVGIG (reference sequence). The CDR3 region is CAWSETRTTGGEAFF. In DNA form, the CDR3 reads TGTGCCTGGAGTGAAACCCGCACAACAGGGGGTGAAGCTTTCTTT.

The chain is built from TRBV9 and TRBJ2-1; the D is unclear. Germline CDR1 is SGDLS and CDR2 is YYNGEE. Trimming removed 0 bases at V and 7 bases at J, with 14 bases between. The CDR3 spans 15 residues. The CDR3 sequence: CASSVGHTTPNEQFF. The DNA of the CDR3 is TGTGCCAGCAGCGTAGGGCATACAACCCCTAATGAGCAGTTCTTC.

The rearrangement links TRBV18 to TRBJ1-5, with 7 bases lining up with TRBD1. Per the germline V gene, CDR1 is KGHSH and CDR2 is LQKENI. Trimming took 3 bases from V and 0 from J; bases not matched to a gene: 5. CDR3 length equals 16 residues. The CDR3 nucleotides are TGTGCCAGCTCACCCCGGGACAGACTTAGCAATCAGCCCCAGCATTTT. Translated, it gives CASSPRDRLSNQPQHF.

This clone was seen a handful of times. V usage is TRBV5-6 and J usage is TRBJ1-4; 8 positions agree with TRBD1. The CDR3 has 16 amino acids. The ends lost 5 bases at V and 7 bases at J; junction bases unmatched: 13. Germline V CDR1 and CDR2: SGHDT, YYEEEE. The CDR3 loop is CASRFGDRFAGEKLFF. DNA of the CDR3: TGTGCCAGCAGGTTCGGGGACAGGTTCGCGGGTGAAAAACTGTTTTTT.

Only a few counts were recorded for this clone. The genes are TRBV19 and TRBJ1-1; 7 nucleotides agree with TRBD1. V shed 9 bases, J shed 6 bases, and the junction held 10 bases outside the gene matches. The CDR3 extends over 13 amino acids. Germline CDR1 LNHDA, CDR2 SQIVND (reference sequence). CDR3 nucleotides: TGTGCCAGCACCCACAGGGGAAATGCTGAAGCTTTCTTT. Its translation is CASTHRGNAEAFF.

This clone was picked up a small number of times. The chain is built from TRBV10-3 and TRBJ1-1; the D is unclear. This CDR3 has 15 amino acids. The germline CDR1 and CDR2 sequences are ENHRY and SYGVKD. V was shortened by 6 bases and J by 0 bases, with 14 bases between the two germline ends. The CDR3: CAIRESEAMNTEAFF. For the CDR3, the DNA is TGTGCCATCAGGGAGAGTGAAGCGATGAACACTGAAGCTTTCTTT.

The chain employs TRBV7-3 and TRBJ1-2; TRBD1 is a possible D gene (5 bases). Trimming removed 5 bases at V and 5 bases at J, with 15 bases between. Germline V gene sequence: CDR1 SGHTA, CDR2 FQGTGA. This CDR3 has 14 residues. This CDR3 is CASSPGVGGYGYTF. Written as DNA, the CDR3 is TGTGCCAGCAGCCCGGGTGTCGGGGGTTATGGCTACACCTTC.

The V and J genes are TRBV7-3 and TRBJ2-1; 7 bases line up with TRBD2. J was trimmed by 5 bases and V by 2 bases; bases with no gene match: 0. The CDR3 covers 13 residues. Germline V gene sequence: CDR1 SGHTA, CDR2 FQGTGA. CDR3 sequence reads: CASSLLADNEQFF. The CDR3 DNA is TGTGCCAGCAGCTTACTAGCGGACAATGAGCAGTTCTTC.